This is a list of T cell receptor beta chains from one sample in a study of T cells after posttransplantation cyclophosphamide. Sequencing used immunoSEQ multiplex PCR; TCRdb keeps in-frame clones, though not all of them. The sample holds thousands of clones, about 74% seen once. Sequencing was performed on PBMCs, taken after allogeneic stem cell transplant with posttransplant cyclophosphamide. Receptor source: a female patient in her fifties or sixties who received an allogeneic stem cell transplant from a related donor, was CMV-positive, and had no GVHD. Some T cells may be transferred from the graft donor. Each CDR3 is given with its conserved first and last residue. D genes are given only for firm matches. Expanded clones get a size class; other rows say once, few or many, or leave the size out.

V gene	clone size	D gene	J gene	CDR3 protein	CDR3 DNA
TRBV5-1	NA	NA	TRBJ1-5	CASSLDGSNQPQHF	TGCGCCAGCAGCTTGGACGGGAGCAATCAGCCCCAGCATTTT
TRBV7-9	NA	NA	TRBJ2-1	CASSLLGGLYNEQFF	TGTGCCAGCAGCTTACTCGGAGGTCTCTACAATGAGCAGTTCTTC
TRBV19	NA	TRBD1	TRBJ1-2	CASSIRIRGGYTF	TGTGCCAGTAGTATCCGGATCAGGGGGGGCTACACCTTC
TRBV28	few	NA	TRBJ1-3	CASSFMGGSGNTIYF	TGTGCCAGCAGTTTTATGGGGGGCTCTGGAAACACCATATATTTT
TRBV5-1	NA	NA	TRBJ2-7	CASSQVSYEQYF	TGCGCCAGCAGCCAAGTTTCCTACGAGCAGTACTTC
TRBV5-6	NA	TRBD1	TRBJ2-1	CASRRTGFNEQFF	TGTGCCAGCAGGCGGACAGGATTCAATGAGCAGTTCTTC
TRBV7-8	NA	TRBD2	TRBJ2-3	CASSGTSGKDTQYF	TGTGCCAGCAGCGGGACTAGCGGGAAAGATACGCAGTATTTT
TRBV7-3	once	TRBD2	TRBJ2-7	CASSPDTSGDLYEQYF	TGTGCCAGCAGCCCTGACACTAGCGGGGACCTGTACGAGCAGTACTTC
TRBV28	NA	NA	TRBJ2-5	CASNLTPRGTPQETQYF	TGTGCCAGCAATCTAACCCCCCGAGGGACACCCCAAGAGACCCAGTACTTC
TRBV19	NA	NA	TRBJ1-1	CASSIDGGGREAFF	TGTGCCAGTAGTATAGACGGCGGGGGGCGGGAAGCTTTCTTT
TRBV15	NA	TRBD2	TRBJ2-1	CATTLAGGNEQFF	TGTGCCACCACACTAGCGGGAGGCAATGAGCAGTTCTTC
TRBV15	NA	TRBD1	TRBJ2-3	CATSMSPGTGVHTDTQYF	TGTGCCACCAGCATGAGTCCCGGGACAGGGGTCCACACAGATACGCAGTATTTT
TRBV5-4	NA	TRBD1	TRBJ2-3	CASSSGQGAQIHTQYF	TGTGCCAGCAGTTCAGGACAGGGGGCGCAGATTCATACGCAGTATTTT
TRBV7-2	NA	NA	TRBJ2-7	CASSVSDSYEQYF	TGTGCCAGCAGCGTATCGGACAGCTACGAGCAGTACTTC
TRBV9	NA	NA	TRBJ1-1	CASSVAGAGTEAFF	TGTGCCAGCAGCGTAGCAGGGGCTGGTACTGAAGCTTTCTTT
TRBV4-1	NA	TRBD1	TRBJ1-6	CASSQGQGTSYNSPLHF	TGCGCCAGCAGCCAAGGACAGGGGACGTCCTATAATTCACCCCTCCACTTT
TRBV6-6	few	TRBD1	TRBJ1-1	CASSYSFTGVDTEAFF	TGTGCCAGCAGTTACTCGTTTACAGGGGTGGACACTGAAGCTTTCTTT
TRBV7-3	once	TRBD1	TRBJ2-7	CASSRGQGFWLINYEQYF	TGTGCCAGCAGTCGTGGACAGGGTTTCTGGTTGATCAACTACGAGCAGTACTTC
TRBV29-1	NA	TRBD2	TRBJ2-4	CSADSGSLANIQYF	TGCAGCGCGGATAGCGGGAGCCTGGCAAACATTCAGTACTTC
TRBV25-1	NA	NA	TRBJ2-3	CASSVGEGVRTDTQYF	TGTGCCAGCAGTGTTGGTGAGGGCGTCCGTACAGATACGCAGTATTTT
TRBV19	NA	NA	TRBJ1-1	CATSPGETEAFF	TGTGCCACGAGCCCGGGGGAGACTGAAGCTTTCTTT
TRBV6-6	NA	NA	TRBJ1-3	CASSHDAGDGNTIYF	TGTGCCAGCAGCCACGACGCGGGAGATGGAAACACCATATATTTT
TRBV27	NA	NA	TRBJ2-7	CASSVTGYPSYYEQYF	TGTGCCAGCAGTGTAACAGGGTACCCAAGCTACTACGAGCAGTACTTC
TRBV19	NA	TRBD2	TRBJ2-7	CASTGRDHEQYF	TGTGCCAGTACCGGGAGGGACCACGAGCAGTACTTC
TRBV4-2	NA	TRBD2	TRBJ2-1	CASSHQRELSYNEQFF	TGTGCCAGCAGCCACCAGCGGGAGCTGTCCTACAATGAGCAGTTCTTC
TRBV19	few	TRBD2	TRBJ2-7	CASSKGQTSGSLIYEQYF	TGTGCCAGTAGTAAGGGACAGACTAGCGGTTCCCTGATCTACGAGCAGTACTTC
TRBV2	NA	TRBD2	TRBJ2-5	CASSWLAGRQETQYF	TGTGCCAGCAGTTGGCTAGCGGGTCGCCAAGAGACCCAGTACTTC
TRBV2	NA	TRBD1	TRBJ1-2	CASSRTGGVVSFGYTF	TGTGCCAGCAGTAGAACAGGGGGCGTCGTTTCTTTTGGCTACACCTTC
TRBV6-1	once	NA	TRBJ2-7	CASSYAGGEQYF	TGTGCCAGCAGTTATGCGGGCGGCGAGCAGTACTTC
TRBV19	NA	NA	TRBJ2-5	CASSIGTHQETQYF	TGTGCCAGTAGTATTGGGACTCACCAAGAGACCCAGTACTTC
TRBV10-1	NA	TRBD2	TRBJ2-1	CASSDTAGGPANEQFF	TGCGCCAGCAGTGACACAGCGGGAGGGCCGGCTAATGAGCAGTTCTTC
TRBV9	large	NA	TRBJ2-7	CASSVDLETAYEQYF	TGTGCCAGCAGCGTAGATCTGGAGACAGCCTACGAGCAGTACTTC
TRBV6-6	NA	TRBD1	TRBJ1-6	CASSYSRDRGNSPLHF	TGTGCCAGCAGTTACTCGAGGGACAGGGGAAATTCACCCCTCCACTTT
TRBV9	NA	TRBD1	TRBJ1-1	CASSVEQGEITEAFF	TGTGCCAGCAGCGTAGAACAGGGGGAAATCACTGAAGCTTTCTTT
TRBV19	NA	TRBD2	TRBJ2-7	CASSPRLAASYEQYF	TGTGCCAGTAGTCCCCGACTAGCGGCCTCCTACGAGCAGTACTTC
TRBV19	once	NA	TRBJ2-7	CASSRGRYEQYF	TGTGCCAGTAGTCGCGGGCGCTACGAGCAGTACTTC
TRBV18	NA	NA	TRBJ1-3	CASSPSTDSGNTIYF	TGTGCCAGCTCACCATCGACAGACTCTGGAAACACCATATATTTT
TRBV7-2	once	TRBD1	TRBJ1-2	CASITGTGRIGGYTF	TGTGCCAGCATCACAGGGACAGGGAGGATAGGAGGCTACACCTTC
TRBV6-5	NA	NA	TRBJ1-1	CASSYGTARRNTEAFF	TGTGCCAGCAGTTACGGTACAGCTCGGCGGAACACTGAAGCTTTCTTT
TRBV18	NA	NA	TRBJ2-7	CASSPLDSYEQYF	TGTGCCAGCTCACCTTTGGACAGCTACGAGCAGTACTTC
TRBV2	NA	NA	TRBJ2-3	CASSDRGRGDTQYF	TGTGCCAGCAGTGACCGAGGGCGTGGAGATACGCAGTATTTT
TRBV5-6	NA	NA	TRBJ2-3	CASSLPGVLLTDTQYF	TGTGCCAGCAGCCTACCCGGGGTCCTCCTCACAGATACGCAGTATTTT
TRBV6-1	NA	TRBD1	TRBJ1-2	CASKGQGAGNYGYTF	TGTGCCAGCAAGGGACAGGGGGCTGGCAACTATGGCTACACCTTC
TRBV6-4	few	NA	TRBJ1-4	CASSPARAGSNEKLFF	TGTGCCAGCAGTCCGGCCAGGGCAGGGTCTAATGAAAAACTGTTTTTT
TRBV6-5	NA	NA	TRBJ1-1	CASIRREGTEAFF	TGTGCCAGCATAAGGAGAGAGGGCACTGAAGCTTTCTTT
TRBV25-1	NA	NA	TRBJ2-5	CASSETEVQETQYF	TGTGCCAGCAGTGAAACAGAAGTCCAAGAGACCCAGTACTTC
TRBV25-1	NA	TRBD2	TRBJ2-1	CASSEIAGGLYSYNEQFF	TGTGCCAGCAGTGAAATAGCGGGGGGATTGTACTCCTACAATGAGCAGTTCTTC
TRBV2	few	TRBD1	TRBJ1-2	CASSATGNYGYTF	TGTGCCAGCAGCGCGACAGGGAACTATGGCTACACCTTC
TRBV5-1	NA	TRBD2	TRBJ2-7	CASRKAGGYEQYF	TGCGCCAGCAGAAAGGCGGGAGGATATGAGCAGTACTTC
TRBV6-9	NA	NA	TRBJ1-1	CASSPLAQVNTEAFF	TGTGCCAGCTCCCCGTTGGCACAGGTGAACACTGAAGCTTTCTTT
TRBV5-5	NA	NA	TRBJ1-1	CASSWAMNTEAFF	TGTGCCAGCAGCTGGGCTATGAACACTGAAGCTTTCTTT
TRBV5-1	NA	NA	TRBJ2-5	CASSGGSGETQYF	TGCGCCAGCAGCGGGGGGAGCGGGGAGACCCAGTACTTC
TRBV19	NA	NA	TRBJ2-1	CASSTGKLSYNEQFF	TGTGCCAGTAGCACAGGGAAACTATCCTACAATGAGCAGTTCTTC
TRBV7-8	NA	NA	TRBJ1-1	CASSLARGTEAFF	TGTGCCAGCAGCTTAGCGCGGGGGACAGAAGCTTTCTTT
TRBV1	NA	NA	TRBJ2-3	CTSSLGTSGPCTDTQYF	TGCACCAGCAGCCTGGGGACTAGCGGGCCGTGCACAGATACGCAGTATTTT
TRBV10-3	NA	NA	TRBJ2-1	CATEFGGNEQFF	TGTGCCACGGAGTTCGGGGGCAATGAGCAGTTCTTC
TRBV5-5	NA	TRBD1	TRBJ2-5	CASSFAGTGGPIGETQYF	TGTGCCAGCAGCTTCGCCGGGACAGGGGGCCCCATTGGAGAGACCCAGTACTTC
TRBV5-1	NA	TRBD2	TRBJ2-5	CASRIVAGGPQETQYF	TGCGCCAGCAGGATCGTAGCGGGAGGGCCCCAAGAGACCCAGTACTTC
TRBV5-1	once	NA	TRBJ1-2	CASSLSLVANYGYTF	TGCGCCAGCAGCTTGTCTCTTGTTGCTAACTATGGCTACACCTTC